This entry lists 11 T cell receptor beta chains sequenced from one sample in a study of T-cell memory formation after mild COVID-19. TCRdb ran MiXCR on the 5' RACE reads and lists one entry per CDR3 protein. The sample lists under 550,000 distinct CDR3 sequences, 15% to 20% occurring once. Specimen: PBMCs or a T cell subset sorted from them (not recorded which). The receptors derive from a man aged 18 to 30 who had mild COVID-19 (a few samples of this study predate the infection). Cell type and time point are not known.

This clonotype was detected ten times or more. V is TRBV12-3 or TRBV12-4 and J is TRBJ2-5; D is ambiguous. V was clipped by 6 bases and J by 5 bases, with 13 bases between them. This CDR3 is built from 13 residues. The DNA for the CDR3 is TGTGCCAGCAGCTGGGATCTCGGGGAGACCCAGTACTTC. It codes for CASSWDLGETQYF.

The chain uses TRBV20-1 and TRBJ1-1; 11 bases are shared with TRBD1. Germline CDR1 DFQATT, CDR2 SNEGSKA (reference sequence). This CDR3 is built from 14 residues. The V and J ends lost 5 bases and 5 bases, in that order; junction bases with no gene match: 7. As DNA, the CDR3 is TGCAGTGCTGGAAACCGGGACAGGGGGACTGAAGCTTTCTTT. Amino acids: CSAGNRDRGTEAFF.

The V call is TRBV29-1, the J call TRBJ2-7, with D possibly being TRBD2 (7 bases). The germline V gene has CDR1 SQVTM and CDR2 ANQGSEA. The CDR3 length is 13 residues. V lost 6 bases and J 4 bases, leaving 16 bases between the germline ends. The CDR3 sequence is CSVGGPESYEQYF. In nucleotides, the CDR3 is TGCAGCGTCGGGGGGCCCGAATCGTACGAGCAGTACTTC.

A few counts support this clonotype. The rearrangement links TRBV4-3 to TRBJ2-5, with D hard to call. Germline loops: CDR1 LGHNA, CDR2 YSLEER. CDR3 length: 15 residues. V shed 0 bases and J shed 6 bases, with 14 bases lying between them. CDR3 nucleotide sequence: TGCGCCAGCAGCCAAGATCCGGGCCAGGCTAAGACCCAGTACTTC. This codes for CASSQDPGQAKTQYF.

Notes on this clonotype: The junction does not match germline at one end; this may be a read error. The chain uses TRBV7-6 and TRBJ1-2, with 8 bases identical to TRBD1. The V gene's germline CDR1 is SGHVS and CDR2 FNYEAQ. The CDR3 runs 18 residues. The DNA for the CDR3 is TGTGCCAGCATCTTATCGCCGGGACAGGTTCTCGTAGACTATGGCTACACCTTC. Encoded protein: CASILSPGQVLVDYGYTF.

The rearrangement uses TRBV7-8 and TRBJ2-2; no definite D call. V was pared by 1 base and J by 4 bases, with 19 bases between. The CDR3 length is 18 residues. Germline-derived CDR1 and CDR2 are SGHVS and FQNEAQ. CDR3 protein: CASSLEFSARSGTGELFF. Here the CDR3 DNA reads TGTGCCAGCAGCTTAGAGTTTTCGGCTAGGTCGGGCACCGGGGAGCTGTTTTTT.

Only a few counts were recorded for this clonotype. The rearrangement uses TRBV5-4 and TRBJ2-1; 7 bases are shared with TRBD2. From germline, CDR1 is SGHNT and CDR2 YYREEE (reference sequence). There are 15 residues in the CDR3. V trimming: 3 bases; J trimming: 3 bases; junction bases outside the gene matches: 6. CDR3 in amino acids: CASSSGEGVYNEQFF. The CDR3 DNA reads as TGTGCCAGCAGCTCCGGGGAGGGCGTCTACAATGAGCAGTTCTTC.

This clonotype was recorded a few times. The chain carries TRBV7-8 and TRBJ1-2; perhaps TRBD1 as D (5 bases). The ends were cut back, 2 bases at V and 0 bases at J, with 19 bases in the middle. Looked up from germline, CDR1 is SGHVS and CDR2 is FQNEAQ. CDR3 length: 18 residues. The CDR3, as DNA: TGTGCCAGCAGCTTAAGGCTACTAGTGACAGAATCTAACTATGGCTACACCTTC. Its protein product is CASSLRLLVTESNYGYTF.

This clonotype was seen more than once but under ten times. The chain couples TRBV9 to TRBJ1-6, with D hard to call. Germline V lookup: CDR1 SGDLS, CDR2 YYNGEE. The V end lost 0 bases, the J end lost 7 bases, and 8 bases lay between the germline ends. The CDR3 extends over 14 amino acids. In DNA form, the CDR3 reads TGTGCCAGCAGCGTAGCTCGCAGAAATTCACCCCTCCACTTT. As protein: CASSVARRNSPLHF. The full variable domain, with the rest looked up from reference TRBV9 and TRBJ1-6, is DSGVTQTPKHLITATGQRVTLRCSPRSGDLSVYWYQQSLDQGLQFLIQYYNGEERAKGNILERFSAQQFPDLHSELNLSSLELGDSALYFCASSVARRNSPLHFGNGTRLTVT.

This clonotype appeared a few times. The chain couples TRBV5-1 to TRBJ1-2, with D unresolved. The V gene's germline CDR1 is SGHRS and CDR2 YFSETQ. Between the trimmed V and J ends, which lost 0 bases and 5 bases, there was a span of 5 bases. The CDR3 has 12 amino acids. The CDR3: CASSLGPYGYTF. The CDR3 DNA is TGCGCCAGCAGCTTGGGCCCTTATGGCTACACCTTC.

The chain combines TRBV10-3 with TRBJ2-3; D remains unclear. CDR1 ENHRY and CDR2 SYGVKD come from the germline V gene. The CDR3 has 14 amino acids. V lost 10 bases and J lost 4, with 18 bases in between. This chain's CDR3 is CATHRSTSADTQYF. CDR3 DNA sequence: TGTGCCACCCACCGATCCACCAGCGCAGATACGCAGTATTTT.